This T cell receptor beta chain appears in the sequencing data of a study of T-cell reconstitution after alpha-beta-depleted transplantation in children (dated by TCRdb to the mid-2010s). Some background on the complete study: Using TCR repertoire profiling, the study followed T-cell immune reconstitution in a quantitative way in children after TCRalphabeta/CD19-depleted allogeneic hematopoietic cell transplantation. Broad study findings and their caveats: Hyperexpanded clone frequencies declined over subsequent months; after one year, T-cell counts and TCRbeta diversity were mostly attributed to newly produced T cells. In some patients, the high TCRbeta diversity seen at day 60 was put down to recipient T cells and intrathymic progenitors that had survived conditioning. Apparently early alphabetaT-cell count recovery about two months after transplant reportedly relied on only several hundred rapidly expanded clones derived from non-depleted graft cells.

The trim is 1 base for V and 2 bases for J, with a gap of 13 bases between the germline ends. The CDR3 sequence holds 15 residues, the cysteine and phenylalanine included. Only the CDR3 DNA stays, 45 bases, in frame from base 1. The germline V gene encodes CDR1 SGHRS and CDR2 YFSETQ. Libraries were built with PCR. Instrument on record: Illumina HiSeq 2500. TCR library preparation used molecular barcoding, with unique molecular identifiers applied to normalize quantification of the TCRbeta repertoire. The raw public data were reprocessed by TCRdb itself: fastp quality trimming at Q25, MiXCR clonotype calling, in-frame beta chains only. Entries that share a CDR3 protein sequence are merged under the most common genes and DNA. The sample has 700,000 to 850,000 distinct CDR3 sequences on record, approximately 15% of them singletons. Of the sample, approximately 5% falls within the top ten clones. Only a few counts were recorded for this clonotype. Its antigen is still unknown. Base qualities are not provided; no much larger clone lies one nucleotide away.

The sample's treatment or condition, from its label and the paper: allogeneic hematopoietic cell transplantation with graft depleted of TCRalphabeta T cells and CD19 B cells. TCRalphabeta/CD19-depleted allogeneic hematopoietic cell grafts were given to the transplant recipients, all of whom were children. The specimen was PBMCs, mostly from graft donor cells, collected 360 days after TCRalphabeta/CD19-depleted stem cell transplant. The TCR was taken from a male patient aged 10 to 17 who had a stem cell transplant for acute lymphoblastic leukemia, so the T cells may come from the graft donor. Rearrangement joined TRBV5-1 to TRBJ2-7; the best D guess is TRBD1, with 6 bases matching. CDR3 region: CASSLIRGSTYEQYF. The DNA is TGCGCCAGCAGCTTGATCAGGGGTTCCACCTACGAGCAGTACTTC.